Listed below are T cell receptor beta chains from one sample, sequenced in a study of siplizumab effects on memory and regulatory T cells. The repertoire was sequenced with immunoSEQ multiplex PCR; TCRdb's copy has only in-frame clones and lacks some. This sample has approximately 60,000 clones, with 79% found just once. Sequencing input: memory CD4+ T cells sorted from blood. Every receptor here comes from a human donor in good health. Each CDR3 is given with its conserved first and last residue. A D gene is named only where the DNA matches it firmly.

>.|TRBV7-3|15|TRBJ2-1
CASSLWGNENNEQFF
>.|TRBV10-3|18|TRBJ1-6
CAISEFAPQSSYNSPLHF
>.|TRBV6-1|12|TRBJ2-3
CATGEDGDTQYF
>.|TRBV7-8|16|TRBJ2-2
CASSLYRFANTGELFF
>TRBD2|TRBV6-1|18|TRBJ2-1
CASSEGRQAGGHYNEQFF
>.|TRBV4-1|13|TRBJ1-2
CASSQDLTRGYTF
>.|TRBV28|12|TRBJ1-2
CASSSTDYGYTF
>.|TRBV5-1|16|TRBJ2-3
CASSLGGTSSTDTQYF
>.|TRBV9|13|TRBJ2-5
CASSVGYQETQYF
>TRBD1|TRBV10-1|15|TRBJ2-5
CASSDRDRGFGTQYF
>.|TRBV30|13|TRBJ1-3
CAWVGAVENTIYF
>.|TRBV28|13|TRBJ2-5
CASSSQGKETQYF
>.|TRBV10-3|14|TRBJ1-1
CAISGGGSNTEAFF
>.|TRBV5-6|18|TRBJ2-2
CASSLGAWFSPNTGELFF
>.|TRBV7-2|15|TRBJ2-7
CASSLGSSPSYEQYF
>.|TRBV6-6|14|TRBJ1-2
CASIRGDTNYGYTF
>.|TRBV7-2|14|TRBJ2-7
CASSLGAGSYEQYF
>TRBD2|TRBV9|17|TRBJ2-5
CASSVRGVAGVQETQYF
>.|TRBV13|12|TRBJ2-2
CASSGNTGELFF
>.|TRBV27|15|TRBJ1-4
CASSSNKGTNEKLFF
>TRBD1|TRBV7-7|12|TRBJ2-7
CASSDRGLEQYF
>TRBD2|TRBV11-2|18|TRBJ2-3
CASSSGLAGGRSTDTQYF
>TRBD2|TRBV7-3|16|TRBJ2-2
CASSTPSGVNTGELFF
>.|TRBV25-1|15|TRBJ1-6
CASKSGPRNNSPLHF
>TRBD2|TRBV5-1|16|TRBJ2-3
CASSAGVAGEGDTQYF
>.|TRBV30|13|TRBJ1-5
CACNGGGRQPQHF
>.|TRBV28|14|TRBJ1-1
CASSLNNLNTEAFF
>.|TRBV7-2|14|TRBJ2-6
CASSRDSGANVLTF
>TRBD2|TRBV4-3|15|TRBJ2-2
CASSQAGGTTGELFF
>.|TRBV25-1|16|TRBJ2-5
CASSERITGTQETQYF
>TRBD2|TRBV7-2|17|TRBJ2-3
CASSLLVAGGPTDTQYF
>.|TRBV7-8|15|TRBJ2-7
CASSLSTGEPYEQYF
>TRBD1|TRBV18|15|TRBJ1-1
CASSQSRGRYTEAFF
>.|TRBV5-4|13|TRBJ2-1
CASSAGQNNEQFF
>.|TRBV25-1|13|TRBJ2-5
CASTRDSQETQYF
>TRBD1|TRBV10-3|14|TRBJ1-6
CAISEGQANSPLHF
>.|TRBV19|16|TRBJ1-4
CASSYQQTVHNEKLFF
>.|TRBV28|15|TRBJ2-4
CASSSPGFSKNIQYF
>.|TRBV7-2|14|TRBJ2-3
CASSSDGPTDTQYF